Following are 26 T cell receptor beta chains from one sample sequenced in a study of T cells after yellow fever vaccination. One entry per CDR3 protein, called by TCRdb with MiXCR from the 5' RACE reads. The sample carries a few hundred thousand distinct CDR3 sequences, 10% to 15% recorded once. Sequencing was performed on CD4+ T cells sorted from PBMCs, taken 45 days after the yellow fever booster vaccination. These receptors were collected from a young man who received the YFV17D yellow fever vaccine.

This clonotype turned up a few times. This chain uses TRBV23-1 with TRBJ2-1; D gene unclear. TRBV23-1 is assigned to the ORF class and has an uncertain function. The CDR3 spans 14 residues. The V end was cut by 7 bases, the J end by 0 bases, with 10 bases between. This CDR3 reads CASNSASSYNEQFF. DNA of the CDR3: TGCGCCAGCAATTCCGCGAGCTCCTACAATGAGCAGTTCTTC.

The chain carries TRBV5-1 and TRBJ2-3, with D unclear. The V gene lost 4 bases and the J gene lost 4 bases, with 22 bases spanning the gap. This CDR3 is 17 amino acids long. From germline, CDR1 is SGHRS and CDR2 YFSETQ. Here the CDR3 reads CASSPRSAASLADTQYF. CDR3 sequence (DNA): TGCGCCAGCAGCCCCCGGTCGGCGGCATCGTTGGCAGATACGCAGTATTTT.

This clonotype was observed a handful of times. This CDR3 reads CASVQGYEQYF. CDR3 DNA sequence: TGTGCCAGCGTACAGGGTTACGAGCAGTACTTC. The V call is TRBV7-2, the J call TRBJ2-7; D may be TRBD1 (6 bases). Trimming took off 8 bases at V and 4 bases at J, with 9 bases between the two ends. The CDR3 is 11 residues long. Germline CDR1 SGHTA, CDR2 FQGNSA. Full variable domain (rest looked up from reference TRBV7-2 and TRBJ2-7): GAGVSQSPSNKVTEKGKDVELRCDPISGHTALYWYRQSLGQGLEFLIYFQGNSAPDKSGLPSDRFSAERTGGSVSTLTIQRTQQEDSAVYLCASVQGYEQYFGPGTRLTVT.

The V call is TRBV20-1, the J call TRBJ2-7; 10 nucleotides match TRBD1. Trimming took 1 base from V and 3 from J; bases not matched to a gene: 6. This CDR3 is built from 15 residues. Germline V gene lookup returns CDR1 DFQATT and CDR2 SNEGSKA (reference sequence). The CDR3 coding sequence is TGCAGTGCTAGAGGGGCGGGGACAGGGGTCTACGAGCAGTACTTC. Its translation is CSARGAGTGVYEQYF.

This clonotype was found a few times. This chain links TRBV20-1 with TRBJ2-7, with 10 bases that match TRBD2. This CDR3 comprises 14 residues. The V gene's germline CDR1 is DFQATT and CDR2 SNEGSKA (reference sequence). The V and J ends lost 0 bases and 4 bases, in that order; junction bases with no gene match: 3. The CDR3 here is CSARDASGSYEQYF. In DNA form, the CDR3 reads TGCAGTGCTAGAGACGCTAGCGGGAGTTACGAGCAGTACTTC.

This sequence joins TRBV6-9 and TRBJ2-7; D is perhaps TRBD1 (7 bases). V dropped 5 bases and J dropped 4 bases, with 27 bases sitting between them. The CDR3 sequence is 18 residues long. The germline gives CDR1 MNHGY, CDR2 SVAAGI. The CDR3 is CASSKSDRRGTFWYEQYF. The DNA of the CDR3 is TGTGCCAGCAGTAAATCGGACAGGCGCGGGACCTTCTGGTACGAGCAGTACTTC.

This chain joins TRBV5-4 and TRBJ2-2; D perhaps matches TRBD1 (6 bases). The length of the CDR3 is 17 residues. V lost 5 bases to trimming and J lost 2 bases, with 19 bases between them. Germline V gene lookup returns CDR1 SGHNT and CDR2 YYREEE (reference sequence). The DNA for the CDR3 is TGTGCCAGCAGTCCCGGGTCAGGGGTCGGCAACACCGGGGAGCTGTTTTTT. It is translated as CASSPGSGVGNTGELFF.

The J gene is TRBJ2-7, the V gene TRBV10-2, with TRBD2 matching 8 bases. J was trimmed by 4 bases and V by 5 bases; bases with no gene match: 10. The germline V gene encodes CDR1 WSHSY and CDR2 SAAADI. This CDR3 spans 15 amino acids. CDR3 in amino acids: CASSPRLATFYEQYF. The CDR3 coding sequence is TGCGCCAGCAGTCCCCGACTAGCGACCTTTTACGAGCAGTACTTC.

The V gene is TRBV10-2, the J gene TRBJ2-5, with D perhaps assigned TRBD1 or TRBD2 (6 bases each). The CDR3 sequence is 12 residues long. From germline, CDR1 is WSHSY and CDR2 SAAADI. The germline V and J ends were trimmed by 8 bases and 2 bases, with 9 bases remaining between them. Written as DNA, the CDR3 is TGCGCCAGCCTAGGGGGGCAAGAGACCCAGTACTTC. This encodes CASLGGQETQYF.

This clonotype showed up many times. V usage is TRBV20-1 and J usage is TRBJ2-3, with 11 positions matching TRBD2. Looked up from germline, CDR1 is DFQATT and CDR2 is SNEGSKA (reference sequence). Germline trimming cut 6 bases from V and 4 bases from J; bases unmatched to any gene: 15. The CDR3 is made up of 17 amino acids. The CDR3 nucleotides read TGCAGTGCGCAGCCTACTAGCGGGAGAGGGGTTCCAGATACGCAGTATTTT. Encoded protein: CSAQPTSGRGVPDTQYF.

This chain links TRBV10-3 with TRBJ2-2; D call uncertain. The germline CDR1 and CDR2 sequences are ENHRY and SYGVKD. V gave up 5 bases and J gave up 2 bases, with 6 bases separating them. This CDR3 comprises 13 residues. CDR3 nucleotide sequence: TGTGCCATCAGTCTCGTAAACACCGGGGAGCTGTTTTTT. The encoded protein is CAISLVNTGELFF.

The chain is built from TRBV20-1 and TRBJ1-1; no reliable D call. The V gene lost 6 bases and the J gene lost 2 bases, with 13 bases spanning the gap. The CDR3 extends over 13 amino acids. The germline V gene has CDR1 DFQATT and CDR2 SNEGSKA (reference sequence). CDR3 coding DNA: TGCAGTGCCCCACTGGTGGCAAACACTGAAGCTTTCTTT. Its protein product is CSAPLVANTEAFF.

This clonotype has a handful of counts. The genes are TRBV29-1 and TRBJ1-2; D gene uncertain. The CDR3 is made up of 9 amino acids. Trimming stripped 3 bases from V and 7 bases from J, with 3 bases between. The germline gives CDR1 SQVTM, CDR2 ANQGSEA. The CDR3 nucleotides read TGCAGCGTTGATGGTGGCTACACCTTC. It specifies CSVDGGYTF.

The V and J genes are TRBV12-3 or TRBV12-4 and TRBJ2-2, with D possibly being TRBD1 (6 bases). The CDR3 covers 17 residues. V was shortened by 5 bases and J by 3 bases, with 19 bases between the two germline ends. CDR3 loop: CASSKKTGPSDTGELFF. As DNA, the CDR3 is TGTGCCAGCAGTAAAAAGACAGGACCCTCCGACACCGGGGAGCTGTTTTTT.

A remark on this clonotype: The missing conserved phenylalanine or tryptophan at the end of this CDR3 makes a read error likely. V is TRBV5-1 and J is TRBJ1-1, with 7 positions matching TRBD1. Per the germline V gene, CDR1 is SGHRS and CDR2 is YFSETQ. The junction had 10 bases not matched to a gene; V was cut back by 2 bases and J by 0 bases. The length of the CDR3 is 17 residues. CDR3 protein: CASSFGSTGRVNTEAFS. In DNA form, the CDR3 reads TGCGCCAGCAGCTTTGGTTCGACAGGGAGGGTGAACACTGAAGCTTTCTCT.

The V and J genes are TRBV11-2 and TRBJ2-5; D tentatively fits TRBD1 or TRBD2 (7 bases each). The CDR3 runs to 16 residues. V dropped 7 bases and J dropped 1 base, with 19 bases sitting between them. Germline V CDR1 and CDR2: SGHAT, FQNNGV. For the CDR3, the DNA is TGTGCCAGCAACCAGGGGGGGGCCAACCTCCAAGAGACCCAGTACTTC. This gives the protein CASNQGGANLQETQYF.

The gene calls are TRBV6-2 or TRBV6-3 and TRBJ1-2; D is unresolved. The V gene lost 6 bases and the J gene lost 8 bases, with 16 bases spanning the gap. Germline V gives CDR1 MNHEY, CDR2 SVGEGT. This CDR3 is built from 13 residues. The chain's CDR3 is CASSDKPLWGYTF. The CDR3 nucleotides read TGTGCCAGCAGCGACAAACCCCTCTGGGGCTACACCTTC.

This clonotype was seen only a few times. J is TRBJ2-3 and V is TRBV6-1, with TRBD2 as a possible D gene (5 bases). The CDR3 runs 12 residues. Germline assignment: CDR1 MNHNS and CDR2 SASEGT. V lost 2 bases and J 6 bases, leaving 6 bases between the germline ends. The CDR3 region is CASSERDDTQYF. In DNA form, the CDR3 reads TGTGCCAGCAGTGAACGGGATGATACGCAGTATTTT.

V usage is TRBV11-2 and J usage is TRBJ2-7, with 9 positions matching TRBD1. Germline V lookup: CDR1 SGHAT, CDR2 FQNNGV. CDR3 length equals 16 residues. The J segment lost 4 bases and the V segment lost 4 bases, leaving 11 bases of the junction unmatched. The chain's CDR3 is CASSSGQGPPPYEQYF. DNA of the CDR3: TGTGCCAGCAGCTCCGGACAGGGGCCTCCACCATACGAGCAGTACTTC.

The chain joins TRBV5-1 to TRBJ2-1; 10 bases align to TRBD2. V gave up 4 bases and J gave up 10 bases; unmatched junction bases: 11. CDR3 size: 15 residues. Per germline, CDR1 SGHRS and CDR2 YFSETQ. The CDR3 coding sequence is TGCGCCAGCAGCGTTACCGGGACTAGCGTAGGGGAGCAGTTCTTC. Protein: CASSVTGTSVGEQFF.

This rearrangement joins TRBV2 to TRBJ2-3; 13 bases match TRBD2. Losses at the gene ends were 10 bases for V and 3 bases for J; bases not matched to a gene: 7. CDR1 SNHLY and CDR2 FYNNEI come from the germline V gene. The CDR3 covers 15 residues. CDR3 bases: TGTGCCATCACTAGCGGGAGGGCAGGGACAGATACGCAGTATTTT. Its translation: CAITSGRAGTDTQYF.

A few counts support this clonotype. The genes are TRBV6-5 and TRBJ2-2, with D perhaps TRBD2 (5 bases). V lost 2 bases and J lost 6, with 13 bases in between. This CDR3 has 15 residues. Per germline, CDR1 MNHEY and CDR2 SVGAGI. The CDR3 protein is CASSYGKLGSGELFF. The CDR3 DNA reads TGTGCCAGCAGTTACGGGAAACTAGGGTCCGGGGAGCTGTTTTTT.

This chain links TRBV5-1 with TRBJ2-7; D gene uncertain. CDR3 length equals 14 residues. V was trimmed by 1 base and J by 0 bases, leaving 8 bases between them. Germline V gene data show CDR1 as SGHRS and CDR2 as YFSETQ. The CDR3 here is CASSLSASSYEQYF. CDR3 DNA: TGCGCCAGCAGCTTGTCGGCGAGCTCCTACGAGCAGTACTTC.

This clonotype was counted between two and nine times. The chain links TRBV24-1 to TRBJ2-3; tentatively, D is TRBD2 (5 bases). Between the trimmed V and J ends, which lost 5 bases and 2 bases, there was a span of 13 bases. This CDR3 comprises 15 residues. CDR1 and CDR2 (germline): KGHDR, SFDVKD. CDR3 sequence (DNA): TGTGCCACCAGTGGAAGCGGCATGAACACAGATACGCAGTATTTT. Encoded protein: CATSGSGMNTDTQYF.

This clonotype was counted a few times. The chain uses TRBV7-3 and TRBJ1-1; 9 nucleotides line up with TRBD1. J gave up 3 bases and V 5 bases, and 1 base lay outside the gene matches. This CDR3 is built from 13 residues. Germline CDR1 and CDR2: SGHTA and FQGTGA. CDR3 DNA sequence: TGTGCCAGCAGCAGACAGGGGGACACTGAAGCTTTCTTT. Protein sequence: CASSRQGDTEAFF.

This clonotype turned up a few times. This chain uses TRBV5-1 with TRBJ2-5, with D uncertain. CDR1 and CDR2 from the germline V gene are SGHRS and YFSETQ. V dropped 4 bases and J dropped 5 bases, with 12 bases sitting between them. There are 13 residues in the CDR3. CDR3 loop: CASSTDQWETQYF. As DNA, the CDR3 is TGCGCCAGCAGCACAGACCAATGGGAGACCCAGTACTTC.